The subject of this entry is one TCR beta chain. What antigen it recognizes has not been identified. Qualities for individual bases were not recorded, and no much larger clone is one base off. The cohort consisted of 666 healthy bone marrow donors. At the time of sampling, every cohort member was nominally healthy, though immune exposures that went unrecorded were likely present. The donor was CMV seronegative and belonged to the group of 352 seronegative cohort members. Every donor gave a peripheral blood sample, and the peripheral blood mononuclear cells from that sample were used for TCR beta sequencing. Genomic DNA extraction from the blood cell samples was performed with the Qiagen DNeasy Blood Extraction Kit. In the germline V gene, CDR1 corresponds to SQVTM and CDR2 to ANQGSEA. Inclusive of the bounding cysteine and phenylalanine, the CDR3 is 12 residues long. Only CDR3 DNA is held: 36 bases, read in frame from base 1.

The sample originates from a study of cytomegalovirus exposure and HLA in healthy donors listed by TCRdb under 2017. Background on the whole study: An earlier analysis of approximately 590 of the donors reported roughly 300 Gb of sequence data and 117 million unique TCR beta sequences from about 180 million T cells. An early release that covered about 600 HLA-typed donors contained approximately 300 gigabases of sequencing data and tens of millions of unique TCR sequences. Among the approximately 420 genotyped donors, more than 70% belonged to the genetic ancestry cluster associated with self-reported Caucasian donors. The study was designed to test whether signatures of past pathogen exposure could be identified by cataloging public T cell receptors. The study profiled the T cell repertoires of about 720 subjects by immunosequencing and related them to cytomegalovirus serostatus. Along with the roughly 700-subject first cohort, a separate validation cohort of about 110 different subjects was used. High-throughput TCR immunosequencing, statistical association of individual TCRs with disease status, and machine learning were combined to predict cytomegalovirus infection status. A later analysis re-analyzed previously published TCR beta repertoires from roughly 690 donors and added high-resolution HLA genotyping to study TCR occurrence patterns. Rather than drawing on any new phenotypic data, the later analysis identified candidate immune exposures from TCR beta sequences and the way those sequences occurred across donors. An earlier analysis of approximately 580 of the donors used high-throughput TCR beta sequencing to judge whether each TCR beta V gene segment behaved as functional or pseudogenic. Donor age, sex, ethnicity and CMV serostatus were compiled together with the repertoire data. Genome-wide SNP genotypes for about 65% of the roughly 700 donors were used in a later genetic analysis, which treated that subset as a discovery cohort. Every repertoire in the discovery cohort had been generated on one and the same sequencing platform. Class I and class II HLA loci were covered by the typing at four-digit resolution. Typing coverage differed by locus: A, B, C, DRB1 and DQB1 were typed in roughly 620-640 donors, DQA1 in approximately 520, DPA1 in over 600, and DPB1 in approximately 450. A handful of DR-DQ haplotypes were handled as single units for association and clustering because linkage in the cohort was strong. Among around 400 genotyped donors of the cohort, an average of about 220,000 unique TCR beta nucleotide sequences was sequenced per donor, of which roughly 17% were non-productive. Study-wide findings and limitations: While some public TCRs were present in many individuals, most TCR sequences turned up only very rarely across donors. HLA typing was unavailable for some donors at each locus, so association tests used only the typed subset. Only TCR beta chains were sequenced in this cohort, and the absence of alpha or paired-chain data limited detectable features. According to the authors, the approach could potentially be generalized to other disease states and immunological phenotypes. Strong co-occurrence of HLA alleles, especially DR and DQ, made assigning TCR associations to individual alleles difficult. In both the original and validation cohorts, the classifier was reported to diagnose cytomegalovirus status with high specificity and sensitivity. Roughly uniform sequencing depth across donors was assumed in presence/absence analyses, although this assumption may not hold. The 87-base-pair reads could not distinguish some IMGT-functional V segments, including TRBV6-2 and TRBV6-3, so those segments were excluded. V-gene and J-gene trimming of TCR beta chains was associated with a missense DCLRE1C variant in a later genetic analysis, and the association was replicated in an independent cohort. At a false discovery rate of 0.05, a later analysis linked some 18,000 TCR beta sequences to specific HLA alleles. A later genetic analysis reported fewer N-insertions in productive TCRs among donors in an Asian-associated ancestry cluster than the roughly 700-donor mean. In a later analysis, the rate of TCR association differed among HLA loci, with DRB1 alleles having the most associated TCRs and HLA-C alleles having the fewest. CMV serostatus was the only immune exposure information available for the cohort. In a later analysis, several top co-occurrence clusters were reported to appear linked to parvovirus B19, influenza, CMV and Epstein-Barr virus. Most CMV-associated TCR beta chains appeared to be HLA-restricted in a later analysis, and the HLA associations seemed to be driven largely by CMV exposure. The earlier analysis of approximately 540 of the donors excluded some 16 rarely observed V segments, including chromosome 9 orphons, because counts were too low. A few of the identified cytomegalovirus-associated TCR beta chains were confirmed in vitro to be specific for cytomegalovirus antigens. A later analysis found that HLA-associated TCR beta chains were more clonally expanded and had lower generation probabilities than equally common non-associated chains. A cluster of highly shared sequence variants was judged likely to represent a technical artifact of the sequencing pipeline. A further reported finding was that TCR beta sequences accurately predicted the HLA-A and HLA-B alleles for most subjects in the first cohort. In an earlier analysis of 450 to 750 of the donors, most TCR beta V segments appeared in productive rearrangements about 90% or about 30% of the time, broadly matching IMGT annotations. Linkage disequilibrium might explain the correlated functional status among segregating V segments, but an unknown experimental factor could not be excluded. The study listed 164 TCR beta chains as associated with cytomegalovirus.

Receptor libraries were prepared by the immunoSEQ multiplex PCR assay. For the multiplex PCR, a mixture combining 60 forward primers for TCR Vbeta segments and 13 reverse primers for TCR Jbeta segments was used. A multiplex PCR assay on genomic DNA amplified the CDR3 region of rearranged TCR beta genes. Amplified TCR beta libraries were sequenced as 87-base-pair reads on the Illumina HiSeq System. For the original study's pipeline: A later analysis counted about 80 million unique TCR beta chains across the 666 repertoires, and roughly 10 million of these chains were shared by at least two donors. Raw reads were error-corrected and collapsed into unique sequences by a nearest-neighbor algorithm in which closely related sequences were merged to remove PCR and sequencing errors. V, D and J gene segments were assigned by aligning CDR3 sequences to IMGT reference sequences. For a sequence to be retained, at least a six-nucleotide match to both a V gene segment and a J gene segment was required. A rearrangement was called productive if the CDR3 had no stop codons and remained in frame with V and J, and every other rearrangement was called non-productive. Following IMGT convention, CDR3 was defined as the stretch from the second conserved V-encoded cysteine to the conserved J-encoded phenylalanine. The earlier analysis of about 610 of the donors excluded sequences that lacked an unambiguous match to a single V gene segment. In an earlier analysis of approximately 550 of the donors, V segments were called functional above 56.7% productive rearrangements and were called segregating when the between-donor standard deviation exceeded 5%. A statistical classification framework was built for diagnosing cytomegalovirus status from the catalog of TCR beta chain sequences. In a later analysis, TCR nucleotide sequences were compared against IMGT/GENE-DB human TR gene sequences so that V and J genes could be assigned. The TCRdist pipeline was used in a later analysis to assign CDR3 sequences and most-parsimonious VDJ recombination scenarios. In a later analysis, each TCR beta chain was defined by its CDR3 amino acid sequence together with its V-gene family, and reads lacking a unique V-gene family were excluded. As a way to deal with suspected cross-contamination and a sequencing artifact, a later analysis dropped 592 nucleotide sequences that were highly shared and had low generation probability. A later analysis calculated a clonal expansion index for each public chain from normalized within-repertoire ranks of inferred template counts. In a later analysis, generation probabilities were computed using a VDJ recombination model fitted to out-of-frame rearrangements, and the results were checked against IGoR. In a later analysis, hypergeometric tests were used to score TCR-TCR, TCR-HLA and TCR-CMV co-occurrence, with a repertoire-size bias correction applied to TCR pairs. In a later analysis, false discovery rates were estimated by permuting HLA or CMV assignments 20 times. A later analysis grouped co-occurring TCRs with DBSCAN, adding TCRdist sequence similarity when clustering within HLA-allele-positive subsets. Co-occurrence clustering excluded repertoires with fewer than 30,000 or more than 120,000 public chains, plus five with anomalous nucleotide sharing. TCRdb's version of the immuneACCESS table is confined to in-frame rearrangements and falls short of the full clone set. An unresolved V gene accounts for under half of the shortfall where checked; the remainder is of unknown origin. The D gene and trimming were derived from the DNA, and the V and J assignments and clone size from that table. The sample contains some 170,000 clones, more than 70% of them found a single time. The ten largest clones capture under 1.5% of the sample.

The sequenced sample was PBMCs. This clonotype was sampled from a man between 60 and 75 years old in good health and CMV-seronegative. The chain employs TRBV29-1 and TRBJ2-5; TRBD1 is perhaps the D gene, given 5 matching bases. The better agreement between TRBJ2-7 and the DNA end casts doubt on the J call. The nucleotides are TGCAGCGTTGAAGGGACACACTACGAGCAGTACTTC. Translated, it gives CSVEGTHYEQYF.